The T cell receptor (beta chain) under discussion was sequenced for a study of blood T cell repertoires in COVID-19 (dated by TCRdb to 2020 to 2021). At the level of the whole study: Samples covering the acute and convalescent phases of COVID-19 were provided by collaborators in the United States, Italy and Spain. Sample metadata almost always included a de-identified subject ID, COVID-19 status, age in years and sex. HLA class I and class II types, where available, came from metadata supplied by the sample provider rather than from assay-based typing. The prospective study material was composed of cDNA or gDNA derived from T cells, B-cell-depleted T cells, or PBMCs. Deeply sampled blood TCRbeta repertoires from subjects exposed to, actively infected with, or recovered from COVID-19 were included in the dataset. The repertoires were released in a freely available public database intended as a resource for research on the immune response to SARS-CoV-2. Samples came from the ongoing ImmuneRACE study (first 160 participants) plus 1,254 subjects from 6 global collaborators.

Whole blood was collected in K2EDTA tubes by collaborating institutions according to the institutions' own protocols. For TCRbeta analysis, collaborators shipped samples as frozen whole blood, isolated PBMCs, or DNA extracted from either of those sample types. Here V drops 3 bases and J drops 6 bases, and the junction holds 4 bases not matched to any gene. In the germline V gene, CDR1 corresponds to KGHDR and CDR2 to SFDVKD. Reading from cysteine to phenylalanine, the CDR3 counts 15 amino acids. Only the CDR3 DNA is retained, 45 bases long and in frame from the first base. Points on this clone: Its antigen remains undetermined. One base away there is no much larger clone; base qualities are not given.

On the study overall, not on this receptor specifically: How much clinical and demographic metadata was included differed by source and by participant, and the metadata was provided uncurated.

TCRbeta CDR3 regions were amplified from genomic DNA by means of the immunoSEQ Assay, a bias-controlled multiplex PCR. The source study handled its data this way. Within the assay, amplification of reference gene primers was used to estimate how many nucleated cells each sample contained. To quantify the absolute abundance of each unique TCRbeta CDR3 rearrangement, sequence reads were collapsed and filtered. Productive Simpson clonality was computed per sample as the square root of Simpson's diversity index over productive rearrangements. As stored in TCRdb, this immuneACCESS dataset retains in-frame rearrangements with V and J assigned. A fraction of the clones does not appear; measured against another copy, unresolved V genes explain less than half of the discrepancy, and the remainder lacks a known reason. V and J calls and clone size follow that table, whereas D and trimming were derived from the DNA. Across this sample there are 80,000 to 95,000 clones, with 87% seen only once. 15% to 20% of the sample comes from the top ten.

The receptor chain draws on TRBV24-1 and TRBJ2-1, with 10 bases matching TRBD2. Specimen: peripheral blood. The TCR comes from a human donor in a cohort sampled during active COVID-19. The encoded CDR3 is CATSDQRGGSNEQFF. The nucleotide sequence is given as TGTGCCACCAGTGATCAGCGGGGGGGCAGCAATGAGCAGTTCTTC.